This T cell receptor beta chain is from a study of cytomegalovirus exposure and HLA in healthy donors. Overall study results and limits: Based on reports, TCR beta sequences accurately predicted HLA-A and HLA-B alleles for most subjects. The study designated fewer than 200 TCR beta chains cytomegalovirus-associated.

Comments on this clone: The antigen is unknown.

With 60 Vbeta and 13 Jbeta primers, the PCR was carried out. The method was immunoSEQ multiplex PCR; TCRdb's version includes in-frame clones alone and lacks a portion of them. The sample has 65,000 to 85,000 clones; about 70% are singletons. CDR3 length equals 17 residues. Germline CDR1 LGHNA, CDR2 YNFKEQ. The ends lost 5 bases at V and 2 bases at J; junction bases unmatched: 10. The rearrangement links TRBV4-2 to TRBJ1-3; TRBD1 agrees at 9 bases. This TCR came from a woman in her 30s in good health and CMV-seronegative. The sequenced sample was PBMCs. In nucleotides, the CDR3 is TGTGCCAGCAGCAGTCCGGGACAGGGCTTCGCTGGAAACACCATATATTTT. Translating gives CASSSPGQGFAGNTIYF.